This passage covers 5 T cell receptor beta chains from one sample sequenced in a study of CD8+ T cells in alopecia areata. As the sequencing template, cDNA was produced by extracting RNA and reverse transcribing it. The method was immunoSEQ multiplex PCR; TCRdb's version includes in-frame clones alone and lacks a portion of them. The data show hundreds of thousands of clones, under 70% seen once. The sample consisted of CD4+ T cells sorted from blood, taken at week 0. The receptors stem from a human donor with alopecia areata.

J is TRBJ2-5 and V is TRBV12-5; possibly TRBD2 for D (5 bases). This CDR3 is 13 amino acids long. Trimming took 6 bases from V and 2 from J, leaving 10 bases between them. The V gene's germline CDR1 is LGHNT and CDR2 FRNRAP. The CDR3 DNA reads TGTGCTAGTGGGAGGTCGGGGCAAGAGACCCAGTACTTC. Translated: CASGRSGQETQYF. The variable domain in full, with the rest retrieved from reference TRBV12-5 and TRBJ2-5, is DARVTQTPRHKVTEMGQEVTMRCQPILGHNTVFWYRQTMMQGLELLAYFRNRAPLDDSGMPKDRFSAEMPDATLATLKIQPSEPRDSAVYFCASGRSGQETQYFGPGTRLLVL.

Comments on this clone: This sample includes further DNA sequences coding for the same CDR3. The chain combines TRBV20-1 with TRBJ2-3; no clear D gene. The CDR3 consists of 11 residues. Trimming stripped 1 base from V and 3 bases from J, with 2 bases between. The germline V gene has CDR1 DFQATT and CDR2 SNEGSKA (reference sequence). The CDR3 bases are TGCAGTGCTAGAGTGACAGATACGCAGTATTTT. Its protein product is CSARVTDTQYF.

The J gene is TRBJ1-2, the V gene TRBV4-1; D might be TRBD1 (6 bases). Per the germline V gene, CDR1 is MGHRA and CDR2 is YSYEKL. V lost 3 bases, J lost 4 bases, and 15 bases lay in between. The CDR3 spans 15 residues. CDR3 nucleotide sequence: TGCGCCAGCAGCCAGGGCATAACAGGGCGCTATGGCTACACCTTC. Translation gives CASSQGITGRYGYTF.

Here the CDR3 reads CASSYSTGGRSPLHF. Here the CDR3 DNA reads TGTGCCAGCAGTTACTCCACAGGGGGCCGGTCACCCCTCCACTTT. V gene TRBV6-5 combines with J gene TRBJ1-6, with 9 bases identical to TRBD1. Germline lookup yields CDR1 MNHEY and CDR2 SVGAGI. The CDR3 loop spans 15 amino acids. With V trimmed by 0 bases and J by 10 bases, 4 bases remained unmatched.

Only a few counts were recorded for this clone. The rearrangement links TRBV29-1 to TRBJ2-7, with D uncertain. The CDR3 has 12 residues. Germline V gene data show CDR1 as SQVTM and CDR2 as ANQGSEA. V was pared by 5 bases and J by 2 bases, with 10 bases between. CDR3 sequence (DNA): TGCAGCGTTTCGGACGGTCCCTACGAGCAGTACTTC. This encodes CSVSDGPYEQYF.